This TCR beta chain was retrieved from a study of shared clonotypes between healthy human individuals. Background on the study: CD4 naive cells filled three plates per donor, CD4 memory three, CD8 naive two and CD8 memory one. Notes on the study in general: When compared with the clonotypes that were shared by all four sorted-subset donors, the non-shared clonotypes turned out to have lower generation probabilities. Having only a few donors restricted how much genetic and exposure-history diversity was captured.

The CDR3 contains 20 residues. Trimming took 3 bases from V and 2 from J; bases not matched to a gene: 17. The germline CDR1 and CDR2 sequences are SNHLY and FYNNEI. To note about this clone: Its antigen is as yet unknown.

CD45RO-negative, CCR7-positively selected cells formed the naive CD8 fraction, excluding terminally differentiated effector memory CD45RA+ cells. Every contributor of samples was a Caucasian grown-up residing in Nashville, Tennessee. Data came from immunoSEQ multiplex PCR; TCRdb stores just in-frame clones and leaves some out. The sample carries about 750,000 clones, 90% to 95% recorded once. The gene calls are TRBV2 and TRBJ2-1, with 9 positions matching TRBD2. The sequenced material came from naive CD8+ T cells sorted from blood. The TCR was taken from a young man in good health. This chain's CDR3 is CASSDPEREAASLPYNEQFF. DNA of the CDR3: TGTGCCAGCAGTGACCCTGAGCGGGAGGCCGCCAGCCTACCCTACAATGAGCAGTTCTTC. The full variable domain, completed using reference TRBV2 and TRBJ2-1, is EPEVTQTPSHQVTQMGQEVILRCVPISNHLYFYWYRQILGQKVEFLVSFYNNEISEKSEIFDDQFSVERPDGSNFTLKIRSTKLEDSAMYFCASSDPEREAASLPYNEQFFGPGTRLTVL.